This T cell receptor (beta chain) was found in a study of blood T cell repertoires in COVID-19. Study details: COVID-19 samples from acute and convalescent phases originated in the United States, Italy and Spain. The analysed material was cDNA or gDNA that came from T cells, B-cell-depleted T cells, or PBMCs.

Authors' processing steps: Amplifying reference gene primers gave estimates of nucleated cell counts. Clones were read by immunoSEQ multiplex PCR, and TCRdb kept only the in-frame ones, dropping some. The D gene and trimming were derived from the DNA, and the V and J assignments and clone size from that table. The repertoire holds 55,000 to 80,000 clones, with about 90% as singletons. Germline values: CDR1 LNHDA, CDR2 SQIVND (reference sequence). This CDR3 has 18 residues. V shed 9 bases, J shed 3 bases, and the junction held 22 bases outside the gene matches. The clonotype originates from a human donor in a cohort sampled during active COVID-19. This chain joins TRBV19 and TRBJ1-2; 7 bases are shared with TRBD1. The sequenced sample consisted of peripheral blood. The CDR3 sequence is CASDRTGGNLLSYYGYTF. The CDR3 coding sequence is TGTGCCAGCGACCGGACAGGTGGGAACCTACTGTCCTACTATGGCTACACCTTC. The entire variable domain, with the rest obtained from reference TRBV19 and TRBJ1-2, is as follows: DGGITQSPKYLFRKEGQNVTLSCEQNLNHDAMYWYRQDPGQGLRLIYYSQIVNDFQKGDIAEGYSVSREKKESFPLTVTSAQKNPTAFYLCASDRTGGNLLSYYGYTFGSGTRLTVV.